This T cell receptor (beta chain) is from a study of blood T cell repertoires in COVID-19. Study at large: Sample material is recorded as cDNA or gDNA derived from T cells, B-cell-depleted T cells, or PBMCs.

The germline gives CDR1 SGHRS, CDR2 YFSETQ. V lost 0 bases and J lost 3, with 14 bases in between. The CDR3 covers 16 residues. Self-reported history from a screening survey and questionnaire set each donor's cohort. Per the study methods: Reference gene primer amplification in the assay estimated nucleated cell counts. TCRdb's table, derived via immunoSEQ multiplex PCR, lists solely in-frame clones and lacks some. The DNA was the basis for D and trimming; V, J and clone size are from that table. The sample consists of hundreds of thousands of clones, 90% of them appearing once. Sequenced input: PBMCs or T cells enriched from blood (not recorded which). The chain employs TRBV5-1 and TRBJ2-3; TRBD2 is a possible D gene (5 bases). The clonotype was recovered from a woman younger than 35 with acute COVID-19. As DNA, the CDR3 is TGCGCCAGCAGCTTGGTCCTAGCTAGGGTGACAGATACGCAGTATTTT. Its translation: CASSLVLARVTDTQYF.